This T cell receptor beta chain was sequenced in a study of regulatory T cells in long-lasting Graves disease. Whole-study context: Freshly diagnosed Graves' patients had used antithyroid drugs for under 3 months. Findings and limits, study-wide: There were preferences for TRBV28, TRBJ1-2 and TRBJ2-5 in persistent disease. Thyroid tissue was not studied; only peripheral blood was.

CDR3 length: 11 residues. V lost 7 bases to trimming and J lost 4 bases, with 7 bases between them. In germline, CDR1 is MDHEN, CDR2 SYDVKM. Construction of TCR beta libraries relied on iRepertoire HTBI primers and on Arm-PCR targeting CDR3 regions. TCRdb re-analysed the multiplex PCR reads in MiXCR, keeping a single row per CDR3 protein. The sample contains approximately 470,000 distinct CDR3 sequences, 16% of which appear only once. This clonotype was observed at least ten times. Antigen: not known. Regarding time point: newly diagnosed GD, antithyroid drugs for less than 3 months. Making the TCR library involved RNA that had been extracted from PBMCs. This same sample was also part of a study on T cells in Graves' hyperthyroidism and ophthalmopathy.

The chain has TRBV28 and TRBJ1-1; no firm D call. The receptor comes from a man aged 35-49 years with Graves disease. The specimen comprised peripheral blood mononuclear cells (PBMCs), sampled at new diagnosis, from a patient treated with antithyroid drugs. The CDR3 DNA sequence: TGTGCCAGCAAATCTACCACTGAAGCTTTCTTT. Its translation is CASKSTTEAFF.